This T cell receptor beta chain appears in the sequencing data of a study of T cell responses to AZD1222 COVID-19 vaccine. Study-wide points: The reported proportion of spike-specific TCRs targeting unmutated variant regions was nearly half.

As for this clone: The antigen is unknown.

Germline V lookup: CDR1 SQVTM, CDR2 ANQGSEA. V lost 6 bases, J lost 5 bases, and 8 bases stayed unmatched. CDR3 length: 13 amino acids. Method: immunoSEQ multiplex PCR; TCRdb's copy keeps in-frame clones and lacks some. This sample has 150,000 to 200,000 clones, with roughly nine tenths found just once. The rearrangement uses TRBV29-1 and TRBJ2-7; 9 nucleotides align to TRBD2. Sequences were derived from peripheral blood, sampled 28 days after the second AZD1222 dose. The clonotype was recovered from an adult who received the AZD1222 COVID-19 vaccine. The CDR3 nucleotides read TGCAGCGTCGCGGGAGGGCCTTATGACGAGCAGTACTTC. It codes for CSVAGGPYDEQYF.